The following is a T cell receptor (beta chain) sequence with its context. The antigen remains undetermined. The data derive from a study of Ad26.COV2.S vaccination and SARS-CoV-2 variants. The CDR3 has 18 amino acids. The V end was cut by 1 base, the J end by 2 bases, with 16 bases between. Germline lookup yields CDR1 SGHTS and CDR2 YDEGEE. Here immunoSEQ multiplex PCR was the method, and the copy in TCRdb shows in-frame clones only, minus some. There are about 400,000 clones in the sample; 75% to 90% occur only once, and under 2% lies in the top ten. Findings and caveats of the study: Placebo recipients showed lower spike-specific TCR breadth than vaccinees.

Treatment indicated: 15 to 20 received Ad26.COV2.S at low or high dose, single or two shots; about 5 received placebo; per-sample allocation not given. Repertoires come from day 63 after the first vaccine or placebo injection. This material consisted of peripheral blood, taken in a trial of Ad26.COV2.S vaccine versus placebo. This TCR was sampled from a person between 18 and 65 years old who received the Ad26.COV2.S COVID-19 vaccine or a placebo. The V and J genes are TRBV5-8 and TRBJ1-6; tentatively, D is TRBD1 (6 bases). The CDR3 sequence is CASSLSLTGSPYNSPLHF. The CDR3 DNA sequence: TGTGCCAGCAGCTTGTCCCTCACAGGGAGCCCCTATAATTCACCCCTCCACTTT.